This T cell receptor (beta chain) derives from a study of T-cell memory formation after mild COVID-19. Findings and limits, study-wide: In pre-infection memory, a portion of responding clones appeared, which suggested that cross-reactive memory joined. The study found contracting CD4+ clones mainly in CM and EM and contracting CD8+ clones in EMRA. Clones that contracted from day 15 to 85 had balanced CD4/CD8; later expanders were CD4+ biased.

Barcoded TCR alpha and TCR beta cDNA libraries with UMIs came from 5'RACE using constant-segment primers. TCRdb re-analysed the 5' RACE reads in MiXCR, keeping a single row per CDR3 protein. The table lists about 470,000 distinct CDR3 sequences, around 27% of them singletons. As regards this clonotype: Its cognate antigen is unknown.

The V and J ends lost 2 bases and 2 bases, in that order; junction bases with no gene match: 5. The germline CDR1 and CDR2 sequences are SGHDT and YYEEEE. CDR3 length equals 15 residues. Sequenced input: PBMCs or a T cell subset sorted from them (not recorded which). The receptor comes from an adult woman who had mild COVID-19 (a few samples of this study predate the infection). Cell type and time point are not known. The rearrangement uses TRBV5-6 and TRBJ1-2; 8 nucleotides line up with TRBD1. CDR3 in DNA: TGTGCCAGCAGCTTCAGGGCAGGGGGCAACTATGGCTACACCTTC. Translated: CASSFRAGGNYGYTF. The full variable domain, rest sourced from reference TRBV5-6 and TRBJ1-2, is DAGVTQSPTHLIKTRGQQVTLRCSPKSGHDTVSWYQQALGQGPQFIFQYYEEEERQRGNFPDRFSGHQFPNYSSELNVNALLLGDSALYLCASSFRAGGNYGYTFGSGTRLTVV.